This TCR beta chain was observed in a study of naive and memory T cell subsets. Trimming cost V 5 bases and J 4 bases, with 12 bases left between them. Germline values: CDR1 GTSNPN, CDR2 SVGIG (reference sequence). The CDR3 length is 13 residues. An equimolar mix of two oligonucleotides served as the beta constant-region primer for TRBC1 and TRBC2. The ligated cDNA underwent four PCR rounds using SP2 and nested alpha and beta constant-region primers. TCRdb reprocessed the UMI-ligation and nested PCR reads with MiXCR, giving one entry per CDR3 protein. The table lists more than 120,000 distinct CDR3 sequences, roughly a fifth of them singletons, with more than 0.6% in the top ten. In regard to this clonotype: The antigen remains unidentified.

Study-level points and caveats: Activation and differentiation may alter RNA-based TCR counts. Possibly reflecting memory cells re-expressing CD45RA, a few larger clonotypes occurred in naive repertoires, especially CD8. Diversity fell and Gini index rose from naive through CM, EM, EMRA.

CD4+ T cell IFNgamma after overnight CMV lysate exposure gave donor CMV status. This chain connects TRBV30 to TRBJ1-5; no clear D. This TCR was recovered from a human donor in good health. Material: naive CD8+ T cells from blood. CDR3 amino acids: CAWQEGRNQPQHF. The CDR3 DNA reads as TGTGCCTGGCAGGAGGGCAGGAATCAGCCCCAGCATTTT.